This T cell receptor beta chain derives from a study of T cell changes during pregnancy in multiple sclerosis. The repertoire was sequenced with immunoSEQ multiplex PCR; TCRdb's copy has only in-frame clones and lacks some. The sample consists of 65,000 to 95,000 clones, about 89% of them appearing once. V was clipped by 3 bases and J by 4 bases, with 7 bases between them. This CDR3 contains 11 residues. The germline gives CDR1 DFQATT, CDR2 SNEGSKA (reference sequence). V and J are TRBV20-1 and TRBJ2-7; a weak D match, TRBD1 (5 bases). Source: peripheral blood, taken before pregnancy. The source of this sequence is a female donor with multiple sclerosis, enrolled in a pregnancy study. The CDR3 DNA is TGCAGTGCTAGCCCAGGGTACGAGCAGTACTTC. This gives the protein CSASPGYEQYF.